The rows below give T cell receptor beta chains drawn from one sample of a study of shared clonotypes between healthy human individuals. Sequencing used immunoSEQ multiplex PCR; TCRdb keeps in-frame clones, though not all of them. The sample holds 2 million to 2.5 million clones, approximately 95% seen once. Sequenced material: naive CD4+ T cells sorted from blood. The receptors here all came from a man between 18 and 35 years old in good health. Each CDR3 is given with its conserved first and last residue. D genes are given only for firm matches. Size tells how often a clone was seen (once, few, many) or the class of an expanded clone, and some rows leave it out.

size	V	D	J	DNA	CDR3
NA	TRBV19	NA	TRBJ2-5	TGTGCCAGTAGTCCCGGGGCCGCGGATACCCAGTACTTC	CASSPGAADTQYF
NA	TRBV30	TRBD1	TRBJ1-5	TGTGCCTGGGGTAGAACAGGGGGTAATCAGCCCCAGCATTTT	CAWGRTGGNQPQHF
NA	TRBV5-4	TRBD1	TRBJ2-3	TGTGCCAGCAGCTCGATAGGACAGGGGTGGACAGATACGCAGTATTTT	CASSSIGQGWTDTQYF
NA	TRBV7-2	TRBD1	TRBJ1-2	TGTGCCAGCAGCTTCAGGGGGCGAGGCTATGGCTACACCTTC	CASSFRGRGYGYTF
NA	TRBV19	TRBD1	TRBJ1-4	TGTGCCAGTAGTATTGGGACAGCGAGTGATGAAAAACTGTTTTTT	CASSIGTASDEKLFF
NA	TRBV6-5	NA	TRBJ1-5	TGTGCCAGCAACGCGAGAGACAGCAATCAGCCCCAGCATTTT	CASNARDSNQPQHF
NA	TRBV6-5	NA	TRBJ1-2	TGTGCCAGCAGTTCAACAGGCCCCGTGGAATACACCTTC	CASSSTGPVEYTF
NA	TRBV7-8	NA	TRBJ2-2	TGTGCCAGCAGTTTCACGAACACCGGGGAGCTGTTTTTT	CASSFTNTGELFF
NA	TRBV2	NA	TRBJ2-5	TGTGCCAGCACCCTCGGACGGATTAGGACCCAAGAGACCCAGTACTTC	CASTLGRIRTQETQYF
NA	TRBV11-2	TRBD1	TRBJ2-7	TGTGCCAGCAGCTTCGTGACAGGGGCGTCCAGCGAGCAGTACTTC	CASSFVTGASSEQYF
NA	TRBV18	NA	TRBJ1-4	TGTGCCAGCTCACCAATCACAGGGATAAATGAAAAACTGTTTTTT	CASSPITGINEKLFF
NA	TRBV14	NA	TRBJ1-5	TGTGCCAGCAGCCAAGAGGGGGCGAGTCAGCCCCAGCATTTT	CASSQEGASQPQHF
NA	TRBV5-5	NA	TRBJ1-6	TGTGCCAGCAGCGTAGAGGGAGGGATCTCCTATAATTCACCCCTCCACTTT	CASSVEGGISYNSPLHF
NA	TRBV5-1	NA	TRBJ2-7	NA	CASSLVGQGAHEQYF
NA	TRBV5-6	NA	TRBJ2-3	TGTGCCAGCAGCGGGACTTCAGTAAGCACAGATACGCAGTATTTT	CASSGTSVSTDTQYF
once	TRBV6-5	TRBD1	TRBJ2-7	TGTGCCAGCGGGACAGGGGGATACGAGCAGTACTTC	CASGTGGYEQYF
NA	TRBV18	TRBD1	TRBJ2-1	TGTGCCAGCTCAGCTCCGACAGGGGGGATTAACAATGAGCAGTTCTTC	CASSAPTGGINNEQFF
NA	TRBV5-1	NA	TRBJ2-1	TGCGCCAGCAGCACCCAATTAGAAACTGAGCAGTTCTTC	CASSTQLETEQFF
NA	TRBV5-1	TRBD1	TRBJ2-7	TGCGCCAGCAGCCCCGTACAGGGGGCCGACGAGCAGTACTTC	CASSPVQGADEQYF
NA	TRBV29-1	NA	TRBJ1-1	TGCAGCGTTGAATCGATTATGAACACTGAAGCTTTCTTT	CSVESIMNTEAFF
few	TRBV30	NA	TRBJ2-2	TGTGCCTGGAGTGTACTGAACACCGGGGAGCTGTTTTTT	CAWSVLNTGELFF
NA	TRBV18	TRBD1	TRBJ1-1	TGTGCCAGCTCACCAACCACAGGGGACACTGAAGCTTTCTTT	CASSPTTGDTEAFF
once	TRBV29-1	NA	TRBJ2-7	TGCAGCGTGCTAGTAGGGACCTACGAGCAGTACTTC	CSVLVGTYEQYF
NA	TRBV30	NA	TRBJ2-2	TGTGCCTGGAGTCTGGGGGCCTTGCCCGGGGAGCTGTTTTTT	CAWSLGALPGELFF
NA	TRBV6-1	TRBD1	TRBJ2-7	TGTGCCAGCAGAGACAGGGTCCAGAGCTCCTACGAGCAGTACTTC	CASRDRVQSSYEQYF
once	TRBV5-1	TRBD1	TRBJ1-4	TGCGCCAGCAGCTTTGACCCATACAGGGGGATCTCAACTAATGAAAAACTGTTTTTT	CASSFDPYRGISTNEKLFF
NA	TRBV7-2	NA	TRBJ1-1	TGTGCCAGCAGCTTAGGCAGGTGGGTGAACACTGAAGCTTTCTTT	CASSLGRWVNTEAFF
NA	TRBV11-2	NA	TRBJ2-1	TGTGCCAGCAGCCGAAACGGCTATGAGCAGTTCTTC	CASSRNGYEQFF
NA	TRBV4-1	TRBD1	TRBJ2-2	TGCGCCAGCAGCCAACCGGGACAGTCAAACACCGGGGAGCTGTTTTTT	CASSQPGQSNTGELFF
NA	TRBV6-1	TRBD1	TRBJ1-5	TGTGCCAGCAGTGAAGCGCTTCCCGCGACAGGGTCTTGGCCCCAGCATTTT	CASSEALPATGSWPQHF
NA	TRBV6-5	NA	TRBJ2-7	TGTGCCTCAGGGCCCCCTTCCTACGAGCAGTACTTC	CASGPPSYEQYF
NA	TRBV30	NA	TRBJ2-2	TGTGCCTGGAGTGTCCCTAACACCGGGGAGCTGTTTTTT	CAWSVPNTGELFF
NA	TRBV6-5	TRBD1	TRBJ2-5	TGTGCCAGCAGGCCGGGACAGGGGGCAAAGACCCAGTACTTC	CASRPGQGAKTQYF
NA	TRBV6-1	TRBD1	TRBJ1-3	TGTGCCAGCAGTCCGGGACAGGGGAATGGAAACACCATATATTTT	CASSPGQGNGNTIYF
NA	TRBV5-6	NA	TRBJ2-7	TGTGCCAGCAGCTTGAGGGGACATTACGAGCAGTACTTC	CASSLRGHYEQYF
NA	TRBV30	TRBD1	TRBJ1-2	TGTGCCTGGAGTGGGGACAGGGGGAGAAGGGCCACCGGATATGGCTACACCTTC	CAWSGDRGRRATGYGYTF
once	TRBV11-2	NA	TRBJ2-2	TGTGCCAGCAGCCCTCTGTCGGCAGAACAAACCGGGGAGCTGTTTTTT	CASSPLSAEQTGELFF
NA	TRBV5-1	NA	TRBJ2-5	TGCGCCAGCAGCTTGCGGTCGGACAGCTTTCAAGAGACCCAGTACTTC	CASSLRSDSFQETQYF
NA	TRBV20-1	NA	TRBJ1-2	TGCAGTGCTTCGGACCTCTATGGCTACACCTTC	CSASDLYGYTF
NA	TRBV28	NA	TRBJ2-6	TGTGCCAGCAGTTTTATTACAGGCAAGGGTTCTGGGGCCAACGTCCTGACTTTC	CASSFITGKGSGANVLTF
NA	TRBV9	NA	TRBJ2-7	TGTGCCAGCAGCGTACCGGCCGGGACCACCTACGAGCAGTACTTC	CASSVPAGTTYEQYF